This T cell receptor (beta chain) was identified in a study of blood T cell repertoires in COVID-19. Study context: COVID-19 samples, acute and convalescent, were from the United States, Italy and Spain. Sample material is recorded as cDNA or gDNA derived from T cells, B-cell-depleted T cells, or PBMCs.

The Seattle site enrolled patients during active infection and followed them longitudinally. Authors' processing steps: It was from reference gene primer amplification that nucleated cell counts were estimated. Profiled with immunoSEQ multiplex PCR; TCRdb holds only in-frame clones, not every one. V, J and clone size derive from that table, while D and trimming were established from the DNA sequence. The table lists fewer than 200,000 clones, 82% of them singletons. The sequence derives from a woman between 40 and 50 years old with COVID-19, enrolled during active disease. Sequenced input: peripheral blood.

The CDR3 DNA is TGTGCCAGCAGCTTAGAAACCGGGACAGGGTCTTACGAGCAGTACTTC. This sequence encodes CASSLETGTGSYEQYF. This chain connects TRBV7-2 to TRBJ2-7, with 9 bases matching TRBD1. The V and J ends lost 1 base and 4 bases, in that order; junction bases with no gene match: 8. This CDR3 has 16 amino acids. Germline CDR1 reads SGHTA; CDR2 reads FQGNSA.